Each of the 8 T cell receptor beta chains below was sequenced from the same sample in a study of blood T cell repertoires in COVID-19. Clones were read by immunoSEQ multiplex PCR, and TCRdb kept only the in-frame ones, dropping some. The table lists 400,000 to 550,000 clones, roughly 87% of them singletons. The sample consisted of PBMCs or T cells enriched from blood (not recorded which). All receptors derive from a woman between 18 and 29 years old with acute COVID-19.

The rearrangement links TRBV24-1 to TRBJ2-1; TRBD2 agrees at 16 bases. CDR1 and CDR2 from the germline V gene are KGHDR and SFDVKD. This CDR3 is built from 21 residues. Unmatched junction bases numbered 17, after V lost 4 bases and J lost 6 bases. CDR3 sequence reads: CATSDRITGTSGRVKVNEQFF. The CDR3 DNA reads TGTGCCACCAGTGACCGAATTACCGGGACTAGCGGGAGGGTCAAGGTCAATGAGCAGTTCTTC.

The chain uses TRBV9 and TRBJ1-2; a possible D gene is TRBD1 (6 bases). Germline V CDR1 and CDR2: SGDLS, YYNGEE. V lost 0 bases to trimming and J lost 4 bases, with 10 bases between them. This CDR3 contains 14 residues. The CDR3 sequence: CASSVVTGSYGYTF. CDR3 coding DNA: TGTGCCAGCAGCGTAGTAACAGGGTCCTATGGCTACACCTTC.

The V call is TRBV11-2, the J call TRBJ1-6, with D unresolved. The CDR3 runs 12 residues. The germline V and J ends were trimmed by 2 bases and 10 bases, with 6 bases remaining between them. CDR1 and CDR2 (germline): SGHAT, FQNNGV. CDR3 loop: CASSLQRSPLHF. The CDR3 coding sequence is TGTGCCAGCAGCTTACAGAGGTCACCCCTCCACTTT.

CDR3 in DNA: TGTGCCAGCAGTTACTCCCAGGGGGCAACTAATGAAAAACTGTTTTTT. Translation gives CASSYSQGATNEKLFF. This chain links TRBV6-5 with TRBJ1-4; 7 bases map to TRBD1. Germline CDR1 MNHEY, CDR2 SVGAGI. CDR3 length: 16 residues. The V and J ends lost 0 bases and 0 bases, in that order; junction bases with no gene match: 1.

V gene TRBV5-1 combines with J gene TRBJ2-2; 7 nucleotides align to TRBD1. The CDR3 has 15 residues. The germline CDR1 and CDR2 sequences are SGHRS and YFSETQ. The V gene end was trimmed by 1 base and the J gene end by 1 base; junction bases not matched to a gene: 1. In DNA, the CDR3 is TGCGCCAGCAGCTTGCAGGGGGAGAACACCGGGGAGCTGTTTTTT. This sequence encodes CASSLQGENTGELFF.

The chain combines TRBV5-6 with TRBJ1-4, with 7 positions matching TRBD1. V was pared by 4 bases and J by 7 bases, with 4 bases of the junction left unmatched. CDR3 length: 13 residues. CDR1 is SGHDT, CDR2 YYEEEE, per germline. CDR3 region: CASSPGQVEKLFF. The CDR3, as DNA: TGTGCCAGCAGCCCCGGACAGGTTGAAAAACTGTTTTTT.

The rearrangement joins TRBV28 to TRBJ2-1; possible D gene TRBD2, 5 bases. The CDR3 length is 17 residues. Germline values: CDR1 MDHEN, CDR2 SYDVKM. V was trimmed by 7 bases and J by 7 bases, leaving 26 bases between them. CDR3 loop: CASTGRSRGSTRNEQFF. The CDR3 coding sequence is TGTGCCAGCACTGGTAGATCGCGAGGGAGTACAAGGAATGAGCAGTTCTTC.

The chain has TRBV24-1 and TRBJ1-2, with D maybe TRBD1 (6 bases). Trimming removed 6 bases at V and 0 bases at J, with 7 bases between. Germline CDR1 is KGHDR and CDR2 is SFDVKD. The CDR3 is 13 residues long. CDR3 in DNA: TGTGCCACCAGTAGGGACACTAACTATGGCTACACCTTC. Translation gives CATSRDTNYGYTF.